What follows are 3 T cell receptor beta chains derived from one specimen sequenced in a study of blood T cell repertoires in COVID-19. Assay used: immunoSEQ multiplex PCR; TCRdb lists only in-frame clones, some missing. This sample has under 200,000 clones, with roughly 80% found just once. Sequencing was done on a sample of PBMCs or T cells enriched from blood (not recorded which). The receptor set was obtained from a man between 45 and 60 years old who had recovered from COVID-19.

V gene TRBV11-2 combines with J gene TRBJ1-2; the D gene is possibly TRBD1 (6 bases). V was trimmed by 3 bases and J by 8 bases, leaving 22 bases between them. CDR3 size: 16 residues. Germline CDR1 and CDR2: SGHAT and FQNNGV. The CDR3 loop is CASSFRGGALGKGYTF. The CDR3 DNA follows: TGTGCCAGCAGCTTCCGGGGGGGCGCCTTGGGTAAGGGCTACACCTTC.

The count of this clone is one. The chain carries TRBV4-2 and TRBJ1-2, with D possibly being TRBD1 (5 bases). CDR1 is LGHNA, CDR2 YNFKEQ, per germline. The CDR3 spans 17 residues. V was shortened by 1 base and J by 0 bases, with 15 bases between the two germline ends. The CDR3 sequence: CASSQGKGQDPNYGYTF. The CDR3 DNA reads TGTGCCAGCAGCCAAGGTAAGGGGCAGGACCCTAACTATGGCTACACCTTC.

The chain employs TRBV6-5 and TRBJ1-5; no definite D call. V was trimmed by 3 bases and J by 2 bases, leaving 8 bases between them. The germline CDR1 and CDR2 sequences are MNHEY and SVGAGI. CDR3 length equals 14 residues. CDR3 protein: CASSYTRGNQPQHF. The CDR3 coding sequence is TGTGCCAGCAGTTATACGCGGGGCAATCAGCCCCAGCATTTT.